This T cell receptor beta chain was sequenced for a study of cytomegalovirus exposure and HLA in healthy donors. Study details: Assignment to the Caucasian-associated ancestry cluster applied to 75% to 85% of the approximately 400 genotyped donors.

About this clone: Its target is not known.

PCR employed 60 Vbeta and 13 Jbeta primers. Measured with immunoSEQ multiplex PCR; TCRdb has only the in-frame clones, and not every one. The table has 140,000 or so clones, 84% seen once. General study results and limits: The listing of 150 to 200 TCR beta chains classed them as cytomegalovirus-associated.

The CDR3 totals 17 residues. Germline assignment: CDR1 SGHTA and CDR2 FQGNSA. V was pared by 2 bases and J by 3 bases, with 6 bases of the junction left unmatched. The receptor's source is a boy aged 2 to 9 in good health and CMV-seronegative. V and J are TRBV7-2 and TRBJ2-6, with 8 bases identical to TRBD2. The sample was PBMCs. The CDR3 protein is CASSLPAGAGGANVLTF. The CDR3 bases are TGTGCCAGCAGCTTACCAGCGGGGGCAGGTGGGGCCAACGTCCTGACTTTC.